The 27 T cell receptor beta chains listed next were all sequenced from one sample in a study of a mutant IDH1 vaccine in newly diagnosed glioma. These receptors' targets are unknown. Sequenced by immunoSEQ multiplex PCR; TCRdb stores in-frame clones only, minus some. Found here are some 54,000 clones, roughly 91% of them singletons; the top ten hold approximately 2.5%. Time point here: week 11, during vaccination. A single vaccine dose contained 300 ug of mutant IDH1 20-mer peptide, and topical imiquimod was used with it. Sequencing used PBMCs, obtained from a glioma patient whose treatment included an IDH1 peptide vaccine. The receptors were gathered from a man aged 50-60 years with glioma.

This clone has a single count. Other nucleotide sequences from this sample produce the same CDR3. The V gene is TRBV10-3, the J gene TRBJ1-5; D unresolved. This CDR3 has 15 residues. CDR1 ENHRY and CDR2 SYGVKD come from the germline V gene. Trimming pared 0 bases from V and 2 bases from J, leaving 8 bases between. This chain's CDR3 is CAISESGRGNQPQHF. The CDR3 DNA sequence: TGTGCCATCAGTGAGTCGGGGAGGGGCAATCAGCCCCAGCATTTT.

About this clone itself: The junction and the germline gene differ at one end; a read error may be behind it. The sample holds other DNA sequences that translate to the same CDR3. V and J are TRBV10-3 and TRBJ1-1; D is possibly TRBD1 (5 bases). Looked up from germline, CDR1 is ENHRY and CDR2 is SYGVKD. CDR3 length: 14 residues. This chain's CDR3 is CAIRESTGNTEAFF. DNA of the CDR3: TGTGCCATCAGGGAGTCAACAGGGAACACTGAAGCTTTCTTT.

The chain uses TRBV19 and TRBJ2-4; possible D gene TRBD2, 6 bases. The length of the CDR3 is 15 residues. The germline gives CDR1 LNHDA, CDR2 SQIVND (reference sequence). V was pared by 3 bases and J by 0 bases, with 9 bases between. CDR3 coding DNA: TGTGCCAGTAGTATCACGCGGGGAGCCAAAAACATTCAGTACTTC. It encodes CASSITRGAKNIQYF.

The CDR3 DNA reads as TGTGCCTGGAGTCTAACCTGGACAGGGGCAAGGGAAAAACTGTTTTTT. Translation: CAWSLTWTGAREKLFF. The chain combines TRBV30 with TRBJ1-4, with 9 bases matching TRBD1. Germline lookup yields CDR1 GTSNPN and CDR2 SVGIG (reference sequence). V dropped 2 bases and J dropped 8; count of bases not matched to a gene: 12. This CDR3 region has 16 residues.

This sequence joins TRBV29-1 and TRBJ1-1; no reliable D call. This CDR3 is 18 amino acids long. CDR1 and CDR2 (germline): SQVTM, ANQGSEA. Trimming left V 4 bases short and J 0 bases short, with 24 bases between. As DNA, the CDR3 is TGCAGCGTTGGGTCCAGGTTCCCATCGCAGGTTATGAACACTGAAGCTTTCTTT. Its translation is CSVGSRFPSQVMNTEAFF.

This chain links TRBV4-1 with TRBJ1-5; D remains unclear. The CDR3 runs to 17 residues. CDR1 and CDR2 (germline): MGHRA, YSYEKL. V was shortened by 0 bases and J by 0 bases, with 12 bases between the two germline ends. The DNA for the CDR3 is TGCGCCAGCAGCCAAGATGAGGGCCCCTTTAGCAATCAGCCCCAGCATTTT. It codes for CASSQDEGPFSNQPQHF.

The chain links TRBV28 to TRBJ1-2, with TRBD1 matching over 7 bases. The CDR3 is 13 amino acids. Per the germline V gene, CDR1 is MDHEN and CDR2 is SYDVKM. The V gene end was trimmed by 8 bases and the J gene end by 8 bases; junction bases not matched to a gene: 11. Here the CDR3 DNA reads TGTGCCAGCCTTCGGAGGGGGCAGGGCGGCTACACCTTC. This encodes CASLRRGQGGYTF.

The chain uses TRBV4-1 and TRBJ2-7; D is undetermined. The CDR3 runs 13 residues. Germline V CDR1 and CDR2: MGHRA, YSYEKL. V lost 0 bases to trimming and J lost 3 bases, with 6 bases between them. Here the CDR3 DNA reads TGCGCCAGCAGCCAAGATCAAGGCTACGAGCAGTACTTC. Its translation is CASSQDQGYEQYF.

In DNA, the CDR3 is TGCGCCAGCAGCCAAGATCGCCACAGCTCCAATGAAAAACTGTTTTTT. This encodes CASSQDRHSSNEKLFF. This chain links TRBV4-3 with TRBJ1-4; D remains ambiguous. Germline values: CDR1 LGHNA, CDR2 YSLEER. Deletions cut 0 bases from V and 5 bases from J, with 13 bases between. The CDR3 has 16 residues.

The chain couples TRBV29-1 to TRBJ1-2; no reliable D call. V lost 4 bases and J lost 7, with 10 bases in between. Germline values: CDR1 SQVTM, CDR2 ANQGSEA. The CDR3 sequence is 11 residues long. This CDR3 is CSVGLSFGYTF. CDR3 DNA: TGCAGCGTTGGACTCAGCTTTGGCTACACCTTC. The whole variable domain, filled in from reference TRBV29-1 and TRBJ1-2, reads SAVISQKPSRDICQRGTSLTIQCQVDSQVTMMFWYRQQPGQSLTLIATANQGSEATYESGFVIDKFPISRPNLTFSTLTVSNMSPEDSSIYLCSVGLSFGYTFGSGTRLTVV.

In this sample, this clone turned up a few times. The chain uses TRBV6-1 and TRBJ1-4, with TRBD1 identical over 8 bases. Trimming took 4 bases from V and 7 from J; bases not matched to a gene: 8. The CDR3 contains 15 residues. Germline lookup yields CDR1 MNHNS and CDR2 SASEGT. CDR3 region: CASSGSPTGAEKLFF. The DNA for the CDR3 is TGTGCCAGCAGTGGATCCCCGACAGGGGCTGAAAAACTGTTTTTT.

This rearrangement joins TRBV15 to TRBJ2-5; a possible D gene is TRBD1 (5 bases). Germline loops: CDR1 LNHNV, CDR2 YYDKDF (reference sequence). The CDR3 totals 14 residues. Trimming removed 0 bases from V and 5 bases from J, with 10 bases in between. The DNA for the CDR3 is TGTGCCACCAGCAGAGATCAGGGAAAGGAGACCCAGTACTTC. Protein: CATSRDQGKETQYF.

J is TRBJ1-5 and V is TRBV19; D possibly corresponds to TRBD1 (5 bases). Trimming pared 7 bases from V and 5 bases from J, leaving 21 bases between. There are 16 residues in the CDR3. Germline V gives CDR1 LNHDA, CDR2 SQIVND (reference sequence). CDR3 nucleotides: TGTGCCAGTACCTCCTCTCACATGACAGTGTATCAGCCCCAGCATTTT. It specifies CASTSSHMTVYQPQHF.

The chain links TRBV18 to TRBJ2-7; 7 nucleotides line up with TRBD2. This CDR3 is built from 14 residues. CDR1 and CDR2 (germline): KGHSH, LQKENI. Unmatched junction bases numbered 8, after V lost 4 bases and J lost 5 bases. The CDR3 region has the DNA TGTGCCAGCTCACTTAATCCCGGGGGGAACGAGCAGTACTTC. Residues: CASSLNPGGNEQYF.

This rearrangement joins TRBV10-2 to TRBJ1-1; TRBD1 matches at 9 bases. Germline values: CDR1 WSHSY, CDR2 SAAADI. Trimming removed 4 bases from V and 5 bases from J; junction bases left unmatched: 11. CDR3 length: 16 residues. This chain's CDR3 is CASSAPGQGSYTEAFF. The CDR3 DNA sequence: TGCGCCAGCAGTGCCCCGGGACAGGGAAGTTATACTGAAGCTTTCTTT.

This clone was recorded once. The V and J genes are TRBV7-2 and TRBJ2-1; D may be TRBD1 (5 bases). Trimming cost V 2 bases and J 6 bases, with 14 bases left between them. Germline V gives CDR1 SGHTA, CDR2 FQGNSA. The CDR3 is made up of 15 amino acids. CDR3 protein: CASSLFTGTGNEQFF. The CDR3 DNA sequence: TGTGCCAGCAGCTTATTTACAGGAACAGGCAATGAGCAGTTCTTC.

This CDR3 is CASSAGTGYQPQHF. DNA of the CDR3: TGTGCCAGCAGCGCCGGGACAGGGTATCAGCCCCAGCATTTT. The chain couples TRBV9 to TRBJ1-5; 9 bases align to TRBD1. Unmatched junction bases numbered 3, after V lost 3 bases and J lost 5 bases. This CDR3 has 14 residues. CDR1 and CDR2 from the germline V gene are SGDLS and YYNGEE.

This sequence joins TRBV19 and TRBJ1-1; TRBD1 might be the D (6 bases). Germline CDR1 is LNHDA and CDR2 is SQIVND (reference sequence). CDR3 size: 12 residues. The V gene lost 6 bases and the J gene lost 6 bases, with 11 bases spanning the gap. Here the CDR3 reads CASRGGLAEAFF. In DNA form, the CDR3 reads TGTGCCAGTAGAGGGGGTTTGGCTGAAGCTTTCTTT.

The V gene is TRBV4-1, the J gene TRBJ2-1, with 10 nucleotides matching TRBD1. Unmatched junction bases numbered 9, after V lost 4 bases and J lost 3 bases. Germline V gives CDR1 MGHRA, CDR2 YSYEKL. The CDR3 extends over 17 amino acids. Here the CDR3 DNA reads TGCGCCAGCAGCCCAACAACGACAGGGGGCTTCTACAATGAGCAGTTCTTC. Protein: CASSPTTTGGFYNEQFF.

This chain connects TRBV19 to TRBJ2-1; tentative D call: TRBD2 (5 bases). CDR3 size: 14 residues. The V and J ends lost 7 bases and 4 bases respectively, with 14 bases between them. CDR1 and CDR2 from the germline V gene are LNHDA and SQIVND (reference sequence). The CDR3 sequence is CASNKGGPYNEQFF. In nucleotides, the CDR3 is TGTGCCAGTAATAAAGGCGGGCCTTACAATGAGCAGTTCTTC. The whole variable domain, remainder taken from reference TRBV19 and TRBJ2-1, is DGGITQSPKYLFRKEGQNVTLSCEQNLNHDAMYWYRQDPGQGLRLIYYSQIVNDFQKGDIAEGYSVSREKKESFPLTVTSAQKNPTAFYLCASNKGGPYNEQFFGPGTRLTVL.

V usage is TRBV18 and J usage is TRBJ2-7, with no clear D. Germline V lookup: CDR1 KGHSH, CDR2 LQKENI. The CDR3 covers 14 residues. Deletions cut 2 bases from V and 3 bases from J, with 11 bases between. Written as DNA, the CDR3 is TGTGCCAGCTCACCATTCGGCGAAATCTACGAGCAGTACTTC. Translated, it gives CASSPFGEIYEQYF.

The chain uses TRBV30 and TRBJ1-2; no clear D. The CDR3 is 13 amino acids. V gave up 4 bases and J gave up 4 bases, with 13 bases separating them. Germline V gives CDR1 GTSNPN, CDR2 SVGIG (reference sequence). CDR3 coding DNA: TGTGCCTGGACTGTCTCGGCTCCCTATGGCTACACCTTC. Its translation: CAWTVSAPYGYTF.

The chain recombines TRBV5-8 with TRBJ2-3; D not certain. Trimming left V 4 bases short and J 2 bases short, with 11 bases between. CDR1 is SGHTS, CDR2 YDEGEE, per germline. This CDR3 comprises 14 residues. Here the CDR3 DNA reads TGTGCCAGCAGCACCCTTCATACCACAGATACGCAGTATTTT. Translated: CASSTLHTTDTQYF.

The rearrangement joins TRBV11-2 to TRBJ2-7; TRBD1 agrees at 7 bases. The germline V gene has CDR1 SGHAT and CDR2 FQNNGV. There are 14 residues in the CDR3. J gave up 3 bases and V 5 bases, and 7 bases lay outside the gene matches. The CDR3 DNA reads TGTGCCAGCAGCGAGGGACAGACAGACTACGAGCAGTACTTC. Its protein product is CASSEGQTDYEQYF.

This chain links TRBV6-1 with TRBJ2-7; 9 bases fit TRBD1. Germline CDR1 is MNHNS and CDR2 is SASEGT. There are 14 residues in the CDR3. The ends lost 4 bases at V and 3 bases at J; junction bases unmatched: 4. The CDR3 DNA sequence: TGTGCCAGCAGTGTAAACAGGGGGCACTACGAGCAGTACTTC. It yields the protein CASSVNRGHYEQYF.

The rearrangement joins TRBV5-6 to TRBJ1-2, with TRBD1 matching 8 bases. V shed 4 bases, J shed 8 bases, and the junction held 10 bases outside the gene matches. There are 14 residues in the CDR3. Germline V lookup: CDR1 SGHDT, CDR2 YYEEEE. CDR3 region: CASSREGQEKGYTF. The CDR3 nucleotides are TGTGCCAGCAGCCGAGAGGGACAGGAAAAGGGCTACACCTTC.

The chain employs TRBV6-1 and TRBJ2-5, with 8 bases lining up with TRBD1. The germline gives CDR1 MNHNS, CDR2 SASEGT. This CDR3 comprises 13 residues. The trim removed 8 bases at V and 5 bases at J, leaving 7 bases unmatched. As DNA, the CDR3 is TGTGCCAGCGGGTGGACAGGGCTTGAGACCCAGTACTTC. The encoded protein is CASGWTGLETQYF.